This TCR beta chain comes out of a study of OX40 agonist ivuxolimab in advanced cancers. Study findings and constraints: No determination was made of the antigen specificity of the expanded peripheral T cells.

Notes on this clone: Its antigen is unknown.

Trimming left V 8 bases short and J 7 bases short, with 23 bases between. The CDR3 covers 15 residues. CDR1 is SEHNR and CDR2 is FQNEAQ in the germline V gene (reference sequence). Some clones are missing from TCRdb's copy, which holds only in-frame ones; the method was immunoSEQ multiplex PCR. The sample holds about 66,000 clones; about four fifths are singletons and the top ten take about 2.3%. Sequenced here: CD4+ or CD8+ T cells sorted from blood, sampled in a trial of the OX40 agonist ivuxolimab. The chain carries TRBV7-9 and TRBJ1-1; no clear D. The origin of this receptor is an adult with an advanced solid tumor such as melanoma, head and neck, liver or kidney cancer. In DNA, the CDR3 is TGTGCCAGCCGCGATGAGGGTAATCGGCGAGATGAAGCTTTCTTT. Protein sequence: CASRDEGNRRDEAFF. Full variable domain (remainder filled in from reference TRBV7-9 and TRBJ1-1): DTGVSQNPRHKITKRGQNVTFRCDPISEHNRLYWYRQTLGQGPEFLTYFQNEAQLEKSRLLSDRFSAERPKGSFSTLEIQRTEQGDSAMYLCASRDEGNRRDEAFFGQGTRLTVV.